These 9 T cell receptor beta chains were all obtained from the same sample, sequenced in a study of blood T cell repertoires in COVID-19. Method: immunoSEQ multiplex PCR; TCRdb's copy keeps in-frame clones and lacks some. The sample has 110,000 to 150,000 clones; about 90% are singletons. Specimen: peripheral blood. These receptors were collected from a woman of 80 years or more with acute or convalescent COVID-19.

The genes are TRBV7-2 and TRBJ1-1; 8 nucleotides align to TRBD1. The junction had 6 bases not matched to a gene; V was cut back by 1 base and J by 5 bases. The CDR3 is 15 amino acids. Germline CDR1 and CDR2: SGHTA and FQGNSA. This chain's CDR3 is CASSLVGQGITEAFF. In DNA, the CDR3 is TGTGCCAGCAGCTTAGTAGGACAGGGAATTACTGAAGCTTTCTTT.

This sequence joins TRBV18 and TRBJ2-1; no clear D gene. The CDR3 totals 14 residues. Trimming pared 2 bases from V and 4 bases from J, leaving 9 bases between. In germline, CDR1 is KGHSH, CDR2 LQKENI. The CDR3 DNA is TGTGCCAGCTCACCATCGACTGGGTACAATGAGCAGTTCTTC. It yields the protein CASSPSTGYNEQFF.

The chain couples TRBV19 to TRBJ1-5, with D maybe TRBD1 (6 bases). V lost 4 bases to trimming and J lost 5 bases, with 15 bases between them. CDR3 length equals 15 residues. The germline CDR1 and CDR2 sequences are LNHDA and SQIVND (reference sequence). The CDR3: CASSKQQGFHQPQHF. Written as DNA, the CDR3 is TGTGCCAGTAGTAAACAACAGGGTTTCCATCAGCCCCAGCATTTT.

The chain joins TRBV28 to TRBJ1-4; tentatively, D is TRBD1 (5 bases). V lost 2 bases, J lost 14 bases, and 12 bases lay in between. Germline-derived CDR1 and CDR2 are MDHEN and SYDVKM. This CDR3 spans 12 amino acids. The CDR3 nucleotides read TGTGCCAGCAGTTTACCCAGGGCTTATCTGTTTTTT. The encoded protein is CASSLPRAYLFF.

This chain joins TRBV5-1 and TRBJ1-1; a weak D match, TRBD1 (5 bases). The V and J ends lost 4 bases and 8 bases respectively, with 9 bases between them. CDR1 SGHRS and CDR2 YFSETQ come from the germline V gene. The CDR3 totals 11 residues. Written as DNA, the CDR3 is TGCGCCAGCAGCGCCCCAGGGGAAGCTTTCTTT. The encoded protein is CASSAPGEAFF.

The chain joins TRBV6-6 to TRBJ1-2; TRBD1 matches at 12 bases. The V and J ends lost 5 bases and 2 bases, in that order; junction bases with no gene match: 9. From germline, CDR1 is MNHNY and CDR2 SVGAGI (reference sequence). The CDR3 has 17 amino acids. The DNA for the CDR3 is TGTGCCAGCAGTCGAGGGACAGGGGGCGAGGGGAACTATGGCTACACCTTC. This encodes CASSRGTGGEGNYGYTF.

The chain links TRBV29-1 to TRBJ1-4; D might be TRBD1 (5 bases). Trimming took off 6 bases at V and 3 bases at J, with 17 bases between the two ends. This CDR3 has 15 amino acids. Germline-derived CDR1 and CDR2 are SQVTM and ANQGSEA. DNA of the CDR3: TGCAGCGTCCAAACAGGAGGGTTTTCTAATGAAAAACTGTTTTTT. As protein: CSVQTGGFSNEKLFF.

J is TRBJ1-2 and V is TRBV29-1, with unresolved D. V lost 7 bases to trimming and J lost 2 bases, with 8 bases between them. This CDR3 has 11 residues. Germline CDR1 and CDR2: SQVTM and ANQGSEA. In DNA, the CDR3 is TGCAGCGGGGAGGGCAACTATGGCTACACCTTC. It specifies CSGEGNYGYTF.

V usage is TRBV18 and J usage is TRBJ2-4, with 9 bases identical to TRBD2. In germline, CDR1 is KGHSH, CDR2 LQKENI. V shed 3 bases and J 0 bases; nucleotides not matched to a gene: 6. This CDR3 comprises 17 residues. The CDR3 here is CASSPTGGGAAKNIQYF. For the CDR3, the DNA is TGTGCCAGCTCACCGACAGGCGGGGGGGCAGCCAAAAACATTCAGTACTTC.